The 5 T cell receptor beta chains below were found in one sample sequenced in a study of T-cell reconstitution after alpha-beta-depleted transplantation in children. TCRbeta library construction was performed incorporating unique molecular identifiers. TCRdb reanalysed the PCR reads using MiXCR and keeps one entry per CDR3 protein. Of around 680,000 distinct CDR3 sequences listed, around 16% are singletons. The sample consisted of PBMCs from the stem cell graft donor, taken from the stem cell graft. The receptors come from a human donor who donated a stem cell graft to a child with acute myeloid leukemia.

This clonotype was seen ten or more times. J is TRBJ2-2 and V is TRBV20-1, with TRBD1 matching over 9 bases. Germline assignment: CDR1 DFQATT and CDR2 SNEGSKA (reference sequence). The CDR3 sequence is 18 residues long. Germline trimming cut 2 bases from V and 4 bases from J; bases unmatched to any gene: 14. CDR3 nucleotide sequence: TGCAGTGCTAGACATATAAACTCCGGGACAGGGAGCACCGGGGAGCTGTTTTTT. Amino acids: CSARHINSGTGSTGELFF.

This clonotype was seen many times. The V and J genes are TRBV7-2 and TRBJ2-2, with 8 nucleotides matching TRBD1. This CDR3 has 15 amino acids. V was clipped by 2 bases and J by 4 bases; unmatched bases: 3. Germline CDR1 reads SGHTA; CDR2 reads FQGNSA. CDR3 amino acids: CASSLLTGVTGELFF. Written as DNA, the CDR3 is TGTGCCAGCAGCTTATTGACAGGGGTCACCGGGGAGCTGTTTTTT.

Many counts were recorded for this clonotype. This chain uses TRBV7-3 with TRBJ2-1, with TRBD2 matching over 7 bases. CDR1 is SGHTA, CDR2 FQGTGA, per germline. The CDR3 runs to 15 residues. V was clipped by 3 bases and J by 6 bases; unmatched bases: 8. CDR3 nucleotide sequence: TGTGCCAGCAGCTTGGGGGGGACTGGGGCCAATGAGCAGTTCTTC. Its protein product is CASSLGGTGANEQFF.

This clonotype was picked up many times. The chain uses TRBV14 and TRBJ2-3; D remains unclear. The CDR3 is made up of 17 amino acids. Germline assignment: CDR1 SGHDN and CDR2 FVKESK. Trimming removed 1 base at V and 1 base at J, with 15 bases between. Here the CDR3 reads CASSQVERSYGTDTQYF. CDR3 nucleotides: TGTGCCAGCAGCCAAGTAGAGCGCTCCTATGGCACAGATACGCAGTATTTT. Together with reference TRBV14 and TRBJ2-3, the CDR3 gives the full variable domain: EAGVTQFPSHSVIEKGQTVTLRCDPISGHDNLYWYRRVMGKEIKFLLHFVKESKQDESGMPNNRFLAERTGGTYSTLKVQPAELEDSGVYFCASSQVERSYGTDTQYFGPGTRLTVL.

Here the CDR3 reads CASSLIRVIGTGELFF. The CDR3 DNA follows: TGTGCCAGCAGCTTAATTCGAGTCATCGGCACCGGGGAGCTGTTTTTT. The rearrangement joins TRBV7-2 to TRBJ2-2; D is ambiguous. Trimming shortened V by 2 bases and J by 4 bases, and 14 bases separated the two germline ends. The CDR3 is 16 amino acids. CDR1 SGHTA and CDR2 FQGNSA come from the germline V gene.